The 22 T cell receptor beta chains in this list originate from one sample, sequenced in a study of neurological immune-mediated disorders. TCRdb itself ran the 5' RACE reads through MiXCR, one entry per CDR3 protein. The repertoire holds tens of thousands of distinct CDR3 sequences, 5.5% to 8% seen once, with 4.8% in the top ten. The sample comprised PBMCs. These receptors all come from a middle-aged woman in good health.

There are many counts of this clonotype. The chain uses TRBV5-1 and TRBJ2-1; a weak D match, TRBD2 (5 bases). Germline V gene data show CDR1 as SGHRS and CDR2 as YFSETQ. This CDR3 has 15 amino acids. With 6 bases removed from V and 0 bases from J, the gap between germline ends came to 13 bases. CDR3 bases: TGCGCCAGCAAAGCGGCTCAAAGCTCCTACAATGAGCAGTTCTTC. Protein sequence: CASKAAQSSYNEQFF. Combining the CDR3 with reference TRBV5-1 and TRBJ2-1 gives the whole variable domain KAGVTQTPRYLIKTRGQQVTLSCSPISGHRSVSWYQQTPGQGLQFLFEYFSETQRNKGNFPGRFSGRQFSNSRSEMNVSTLELGDSALYLCASKAAQSSYNEQFFGPGTRLTVL.

By sample share, this clonotype is medium-sized (0.01 to 0.1%). The chain is built from TRBV12-3 or TRBV12-4 and TRBJ1-1; D perhaps matches TRBD1 (6 bases). The V end lost 3 bases, the J end lost 6 bases, and 14 bases lay between the germline ends. The CDR3 has 14 amino acids. CDR3 sequence reads: CASSFKRGRAEAFF. CDR3 in DNA: TGTGCCAGCAGTTTTAAGAGGGGGAGGGCTGAAGCTTTCTTT.

This clonotype was seen repeatedly, ten times or more. The chain links TRBV29-1 to TRBJ2-2, with TRBD1 as a possible D gene (6 bases). CDR1 and CDR2 from the germline V gene are SQVTM and ANQGSEA. Trimming cost V 4 bases and J 0 bases, with 12 bases left between them. The CDR3 contains 15 residues. The CDR3 DNA is TGCAGCGTTGTACAGGGTCGCGCGAACACCGGGGAGCTGTTTTTT. Translated: CSVVQGRANTGELFF.

This clonotype was picked up many times. The chain's CDR3 is CSAWARSTGELFF. DNA for the CDR3: TGCAGTGCTTGGGCCAGGAGCACCGGGGAGCTGTTTTTT. This chain links TRBV20-1 with TRBJ2-2; D remains unclear. Deletions cut 5 bases from V and 4 bases from J, with 11 bases between. The CDR3 runs to 13 residues. The V gene's germline CDR1 is DFQATT and CDR2 SNEGSKA (reference sequence).

This clonotype was recorded at least ten times. The V call is TRBV3-1, the J call TRBJ1-1; no firm D call. This CDR3 comprises 13 residues. V shed 1 base and J shed 1 base, with 4 bases lying between them. Germline CDR1 reads LGHDT; CDR2 reads YNNKEL (reference sequence). Here the CDR3 reads CASSQGENTEAFF. CDR3 sequence (DNA): TGTGCCAGCAGCCAAGGGGAGAACACTGAAGCTTTCTTT.

This clonotype was seen ten or more times. V and J are TRBV6-1 and TRBJ2-1; D is unclear. The V end was cut by 6 bases, the J end by 7 bases, with 16 bases between. Germline V gene data show CDR1 as MNHNS and CDR2 as SASEGT. The CDR3 totals 14 residues. Here the CDR3 reads CASSAVGPPNEQFF. CDR3 nucleotide sequence: TGTGCCAGCAGCGCTGTTGGACCCCCGAATGAGCAGTTCTTC.

The chain recombines TRBV29-1 with TRBJ1-4, with D unresolved. Germline V gene lookup returns CDR1 SQVTM and CDR2 ANQGSEA. CDR3 length equals 10 residues. The V end was cut by 4 bases, the J end by 8 bases, with 5 bases between. The CDR3 bases are TGCAGCGTTGGAGGAGAAAAACTGTTTTTT. Amino acid sequence: CSVGGEKLFF. The entire variable domain, with the rest obtained from reference TRBV29-1 and TRBJ1-4, is as follows: SAVISQKPSRDICQRGTSLTIQCQVDSQVTMMFWYRQQPGQSLTLIATANQGSEATYESGFVIDKFPISRPNLTFSTLTVSNMSPEDSSIYLCSVGGEKLFFGSGTQLSVL.

By sample share, this clonotype is medium-sized (0.01 to 0.1%). The CDR3 is CASSLRLAGDHEQFF. CDR3 in DNA: TGCGCCAGCAGTCTTAGACTAGCGGGAGATCATGAGCAGTTCTTC. The genes are TRBV5-1 and TRBJ2-1; 12 bases line up with TRBD2. Germline V gene lookup returns CDR1 SGHRS and CDR2 YFSETQ. This CDR3 has 15 residues. Losses at the gene ends were 5 bases for V and 8 bases for J; bases not matched to a gene: 8.

This clonotype is labeled medium-sized. The CDR3 DNA is TGCAGTGGTAACGGCGGGACAGACTTCTCCTACGAGCAGTACTTC. Protein product: CSGNGGTDFSYEQYF. The genes are TRBV20-1 and TRBJ2-7; a weak D match, TRBD1 (7 bases). Trimming left V 7 bases short and J 0 bases short, with 19 bases between. This CDR3 comprises 15 residues. Germline V CDR1 and CDR2: DFQATT, SNEGSKA (reference sequence).

In its sample, this clonotype was seen many times. The V call is TRBV19, the J call TRBJ2-5; 8 bases are shared with TRBD1. The J segment lost 5 bases and the V segment lost 5 bases, leaving 10 bases of the junction unmatched. This CDR3 is 15 amino acids long. The germline CDR1 and CDR2 sequences are LNHDA and SQIVND (reference sequence). CDR3 DNA sequence: TGTGCCAGTAGTTCCGGACAGGGAAGGGGGGAGACCCAGTACTTC. It specifies CASSSGQGRGETQYF.

This clonotype was seen repeatedly, ten times or more. CDR3: CSASRQGGYEQYF. The CDR3 coding sequence is TGCAGTGCTAGCCGGCAGGGGGGCTACGAGCAGTACTTC. The genes are TRBV20-1 and TRBJ2-7, with TRBD1 as a possible D gene (7 bases). In germline, CDR1 is DFQATT, CDR2 SNEGSKA (reference sequence). V shed 3 bases and J shed 3 bases, with 12 bases lying between them. This CDR3 has 13 residues.

This clonotype is classed as medium-sized. CDR3 sequence reads: CSARPGLAGAVLHEQYF. In DNA form, the CDR3 reads TGCAGTGCTAGACCAGGACTAGCGGGAGCCGTACTCCACGAGCAGTACTTC. V gene TRBV20-1 combines with J gene TRBJ2-7, with TRBD2 matching 13 bases. CDR3 size: 17 residues. The V gene end was trimmed by 2 bases and the J gene end by 5 bases; junction bases not matched to a gene: 12. Germline values: CDR1 DFQATT, CDR2 SNEGSKA (reference sequence).

There are many counts of this clonotype. The CDR3 DNA follows: TGTGCCTGGAGTCCAGGGTCGGAGCAGCCCCAGCATTTT. It codes for CAWSPGSEQPQHF. The J gene is TRBJ1-5, the V gene TRBV30, with a weak D call TRBD1 (5 bases). The CDR3 sequence is 13 residues long. V lost 2 bases and J 7 bases, leaving 12 bases between the germline ends. Germline CDR1 and CDR2: GTSNPN and SVGIG (reference sequence).

Many counts were recorded for this clonotype. This chain uses TRBV20-1 with TRBJ2-1, with D perhaps being TRBD1 or TRBD2 (5 bases each). CDR1 and CDR2 from the germline V gene are DFQATT and SNEGSKA (reference sequence). V was clipped by 0 bases and J by 2 bases, with 14 bases between them. The CDR3 consists of 16 residues. CDR3 loop: CSARDQGRTAYNEQFF. The DNA for the CDR3 is TGCAGTGCTAGAGATCAGGGACGGACCGCCTACAATGAGCAGTTCTTC.

Ten or more counts support this clonotype. This chain uses TRBV20-1 with TRBJ2-1; 10 nucleotides match TRBD2. The CDR3 covers 14 residues. The germline V gene encodes CDR1 DFQATT and CDR2 SNEGSKA (reference sequence). With V trimmed by 2 bases and J by 8 bases, 6 bases remained unmatched. The CDR3 nucleotides read TGCAGTGCTAGATCGCTAGCGGGAGACCATGAGCAGTTCTTC. It codes for CSARSLAGDHEQFF.

This clonotype was seen repeatedly, ten times or more. For the CDR3, the DNA is TGTGCCAGCATACAGGGCCTGAGCTCCTACAATGAGCAGTTCTTC. Encoded protein: CASIQGLSSYNEQFF. The gene calls are TRBV7-2 and TRBJ2-1, with a tentative D call TRBD1 (6 bases). CDR1 and CDR2 (germline): SGHTA, FQGNSA. Trimming removed 7 bases at V and 0 bases at J, with 13 bases between. CDR3 length: 15 amino acids.

There are many counts of this clonotype. The rearrangement links TRBV20-1 to TRBJ2-1; either TRBD1 or TRBD2 may supply D (5 bases each). Germline V CDR1 and CDR2: DFQATT, SNEGSKA (reference sequence). V lost 5 bases to trimming and J lost 6 bases, with 8 bases between them. The CDR3 length is 11 residues. CDR3 in amino acids: CSAGGPNEQFF. The CDR3 DNA is TGCAGTGCTGGGGGACCCAATGAGCAGTTCTTC.

This clonotype has at least ten counts. This rearrangement joins TRBV6-5 to TRBJ1-3; D is unresolved. The V and J ends lost 3 bases and 5 bases respectively, with 11 bases between them. Germline CDR1 is MNHEY and CDR2 is SVGAGI. The CDR3 length is 14 residues. The CDR3 region has the DNA TGTGCCAGCAGTTATAAGGGCACCCGAAACACCATATATTTT. It is translated as CASSYKGTRNTIYF.

In regard to this clonotype: Compared with germline, one end of the junction differs, possibly owing to a read error. The V and J genes are TRBV11-3 and TRBJ2-3; D tentatively fits TRBD1 or TRBD2 (5 bases each). This CDR3 comprises 14 residues. CDR1 and CDR2 from the germline V gene are SGHNT and YENEEA. The CDR3 region is CASSPGAVGDMQYF. The CDR3 nucleotides read TGTGCCAGCAGCCCCGGGGCGGTTGGGGATATGCAGTATTTT.

This clonotype appeared a few times. V is TRBV29-1 and J is TRBJ2-1; the D is unclear. The CDR3 has 15 residues. Trimming removed 4 bases at V and 5 bases at J, with 18 bases between. The germline V gene encodes CDR1 SQVTM and CDR2 ANQGSEA. The CDR3 sequence is CSVVGYSSPHNEQFF. The CDR3 region has the DNA TGCAGCGTTGTCGGTTACTCCAGCCCCCACAATGAGCAGTTCTTC.

CDR3: CASSLGVIYEQYF. The CDR3 bases are TGTGCCAGCAGCCTGGGAGTTATCTACGAGCAGTACTTC. This chain uses TRBV5-6 with TRBJ2-7; tentative D call: TRBD2 (5 bases). There are 13 residues in the CDR3. Trimming took off 4 bases at V and 3 bases at J, with 11 bases between the two ends. Germline assignment: CDR1 SGHDT and CDR2 YYEEEE.

This clonotype was counted many times. V gene TRBV29-1 combines with J gene TRBJ2-1; D might be TRBD2 (7 bases). The V end was cut by 7 bases, the J end by 0 bases, with 13 bases between. The CDR3 is 14 residues long. Germline V gene data show CDR1 as SQVTM and CDR2 as ANQGSEA. The chain's CDR3 is CSAGGGSSYNEQFF. In DNA, the CDR3 is TGCAGCGCGGGGGGCGGAAGCTCCTACAATGAGCAGTTCTTC.